The 27 T cell receptor beta chains below come from one sample, sequenced in a study of blood T cell repertoires in COVID-19. Profiling relied on immunoSEQ multiplex PCR, and the TCRdb table lists in-frame clones only, not all of them. The sample includes about 140,000 clones, about 87% seen only once; the top ten take roughly 8%. Sequenced material: peripheral blood. The receptors were gathered from a woman in her fifties or sixties with active or convalescent COVID-19.

CDR3 residues: CASSGDRLNEKLFF. The CDR3 DNA reads as TGTGCCAGCAGTGGGGACAGGCTTAATGAAAAACTGTTTTTT. The chain couples TRBV6-2 or TRBV6-3 to TRBJ1-4, with TRBD1 identical over 8 bases. Germline CDR1 reads MNHEY; CDR2 reads SVGEGT. The CDR3 is 14 amino acids. The trim removed 5 bases at V and 4 bases at J, leaving 3 bases unmatched.

The chain couples TRBV7-2 to TRBJ1-5; 7 nucleotides agree with TRBD1. CDR1 and CDR2 (germline): SGHTA, FQGNSA. V was pared by 1 base and J by 6 bases, with 3 bases of the junction left unmatched. CDR3 length: 14 residues. The CDR3 loop reads CASSLGQGGQPQHF. The CDR3 region has the DNA TGTGCCAGCAGCTTAGGACAGGGCGGTCAGCCCCAGCATTTT.

The count of this clone is one. The chain couples TRBV27 to TRBJ2-3; weak D call: TRBD2 (5 bases). The V end lost 4 bases, the J end lost 2 bases, and 16 bases lay between the germline ends. CDR1 and CDR2 from the germline V gene are MNHEY and SMNVEV (reference sequence). The CDR3 is 16 amino acids. The CDR3 sequence: CASSWKSGGATDTQYF. The CDR3, as DNA: TGTGCCAGCAGTTGGAAAAGCGGAGGAGCCACAGATACGCAGTATTTT.

This chain joins TRBV9 and TRBJ2-3; TRBD2 aligns across 10 bases. The germline V gene has CDR1 SGDLS and CDR2 YYNGEE. The CDR3 is 13 amino acids. Unmatched junction bases numbered 9, after V lost 3 bases and J lost 14 bases. Written as DNA, the CDR3 is TGTGCCAGCAGCGCCCCCGGGACTAGCGCTCGGTATTTT. Its protein product is CASSAPGTSARYF.

This clone appeared a single time. The CDR3 sequence: CASSAGGSNQPQHF. CDR3 sequence (DNA): TGTGCCAGCAGTGCCGGGGGTAGCAATCAGCCCCAGCATTTT. The chain couples TRBV28 to TRBJ1-5; TRBD1 might be the D (5 bases). V lost 5 bases to trimming and J lost 0 bases, with 8 bases between them. The germline V gene encodes CDR1 MDHEN and CDR2 SYDVKM. The CDR3 sequence is 14 residues long.

The CDR3 reads CASSQARARVANYGYTF. The CDR3 nucleotides read TGTGCCAGCAGCCAAGCCCGGGCCAGGGTCGCTAACTATGGCTACACCTTC. This rearrangement joins TRBV3-1 (or the pseudogene TRBV3-2) to TRBJ1-2; tentatively, D is TRBD1 (5 bases). V dropped 1 base and J dropped 0 bases, with 15 bases sitting between them. The CDR3 has 17 residues. Per the germline V gene, CDR1 is LGHDT and CDR2 is YNNKEL (reference sequence).

The chain's CDR3 is CASSYRTSGEWNTGELFF. For the CDR3, the DNA is TGTGCCAGCAGTTACAGGACTAGCGGGGAATGGAACACCGGGGAGCTGTTTTTT. The chain has TRBV6-2 or TRBV6-3 and TRBJ2-2, with 12 bases fitting TRBD2. Trimming took 2 bases from V and 1 from J; bases not matched to a gene: 5. The germline gives CDR1 MNHEY, CDR2 SVGEGT. This CDR3 spans 18 amino acids.

The chain links TRBV4-1 to TRBJ2-7, with a weak D call TRBD1 (6 bases). The CDR3 is 14 amino acids. The germline V and J ends were trimmed by 0 bases and 7 bases, with 13 bases remaining between them. CDR1 and CDR2 from the germline V gene are MGHRA and YSYEKL. The CDR3 region is CASSQDSQGGEQYF. DNA for the CDR3: TGCGCCAGCAGCCAAGATTCACAGGGTGGTGAGCAGTACTTC.

The CDR3 spells CASSPAGQPFGETQYF. In DNA form, the CDR3 reads TGTGCCAGCAGCCCCGCCGGACAGCCCTTCGGGGAGACCCAGTACTTC. The chain combines TRBV28 with TRBJ2-5; TRBD1 might be the D (6 bases). The CDR3 covers 16 residues. V was shortened by 6 bases and J by 5 bases, with 22 bases between the two germline ends. CDR1 and CDR2 from the germline V gene are MDHEN and SYDVKM.

The rearrangement links TRBV27 to TRBJ2-2, with TRBD1 matching over 8 bases. Germline V lookup: CDR1 MNHEY, CDR2 SMNVEV (reference sequence). With 5 bases clipped from V and 3 bases from J, the junction kept 8 bases outside the gene matches. The CDR3 runs 16 residues. The CDR3 region has the DNA TGTGCCAGCAGTCGCACAGGGGGTTACGACACCGGGGAGCTGTTTTTT. It specifies CASSRTGGYDTGELFF.

CDR3: CAWSIGQGATEAFF. In DNA form, the CDR3 reads TGTGCCTGGAGTATCGGGCAGGGGGCCACTGAAGCTTTCTTT. The V and J genes are TRBV30 and TRBJ1-1; 8 nucleotides align to TRBD1. Germline CDR1 is GTSNPN and CDR2 is SVGIG (reference sequence). The CDR3 sequence is 14 residues long. The V and J ends lost 2 bases and 4 bases, in that order; junction bases with no gene match: 6. Using reference TRBV30 and TRBJ1-1 for the parts outside the CDR3, the full variable domain is SQTIHQWPATLVQPVGSPLSLECTVEGTSNPNLYWYRQAAGRGLQLLFYSVGIGQISSEVPQNLSASRPQDRQFILSSKKLLLSDSGFYLCAWSIGQGATEAFFGQGTRLTVV.

The rearrangement links TRBV2 to TRBJ1-2; D is ambiguous. Trimming removed 8 bases at V and 7 bases at J, with 17 bases between. Germline V gene lookup returns CDR1 SNHLY and CDR2 FYNNEI. The CDR3 has 13 amino acids. The CDR3 protein is CASGRSSETGYTF. DNA of the CDR3: TGTGCCAGCGGTAGGAGTTCGGAGACTGGCTACACCTTC.

The chain combines TRBV27 with TRBJ2-6, with 11 bases lining up with TRBD1. The length of the CDR3 is 17 residues. Trimming cost V 10 bases and J 0 bases; bases outside gene matches: 8. Looked up from germline, CDR1 is MNHEY and CDR2 is SMNVEV (reference sequence). The CDR3 is CATARDRGTSGANVLTF. The CDR3 DNA reads TGTGCCACTGCCAGGGACAGGGGGACCTCTGGGGCCAACGTCCTGACTTTC. The entire variable domain, with the rest obtained from reference TRBV27 and TRBJ2-6, is as follows: EAQVTQNPRYLITVTGKKLTVTCSQNMNHEYMSWYRQDPGLGLRQIYYSMNVEVTDKGDVPEGYKVSRKEKRNFPLILESPSPNQTSLYFCATARDRGTSGANVLTFGAGSRLTVL.

This chain links TRBV4-3 with TRBJ2-7; unclear D gene. This CDR3 comprises 13 residues. Trimming left V 0 bases short and J 3 bases short, with 6 bases between. Germline-derived CDR1 and CDR2 are LGHNA and YSLEER. The CDR3 nucleotides read TGCGCCAGCAGCCAAGATCTAGGCTACGAGCAGTACTTC. Its protein product is CASSQDLGYEQYF.

The chain combines TRBV29-1 with TRBJ2-5; weak D call: TRBD2 (6 bases). Germline loops: CDR1 SQVTM, CDR2 ANQGSEA. Trimming removed 5 bases at V and 4 bases at J, with 14 bases between. This CDR3 has 13 residues. For the CDR3, the DNA is TGCAGCGTTACACGGGCCGGGGGAGAGACCCAGTACTTC. Its protein is CSVTRAGGETQYF.

The chain employs TRBV18 and TRBJ2-3, with TRBD1 matching 7 bases. This CDR3 has 15 amino acids. CDR1 and CDR2 from the germline V gene are KGHSH and LQKENI. The junction had 5 bases not matched to a gene; V was cut back by 3 bases and J by 2 bases. The CDR3 DNA reads TGTGCCAGCTCACCGTCGACAGGGCCCACAGATACGCAGTATTTT. Translated, it gives CASSPSTGPTDTQYF.

The rearrangement links TRBV27 to TRBJ1-1; D is undetermined. Trimming took 0 bases from V and 0 from J, leaving 5 bases between them. Germline loops: CDR1 MNHEY, CDR2 SMNVEV (reference sequence). The CDR3 runs 14 residues. CDR3 nucleotide sequence: TGTGCCAGCAGTTTATCTCCCATGAACACTGAAGCTTTCTTT. It translates to CASSLSPMNTEAFF.

This chain links TRBV28 with TRBJ2-5; tentative D call: TRBD2 (5 bases). This CDR3 comprises 15 residues. Germline V gene lookup returns CDR1 MDHEN and CDR2 SYDVKM. Trimming took 2 bases from V and 1 from J, leaving 11 bases between them. This CDR3 is CASSLEGPLQETQYF. The CDR3, as DNA: TGTGCCAGCAGTTTAGAGGGCCCCCTCCAAGAGACCCAGTACTTC. The entire variable domain, with the rest obtained from reference TRBV28 and TRBJ2-5, is as follows: DVKVTQSSRYLVKRTGEKVFLECVQDMDHENMFWYRQDPGLGLRLIYFSYDVKMKEKGDIPEGYSVSREKKERFSLILESASTNQTSMYLCASSLEGPLQETQYFGPGTRLLVL.

The chain uses TRBV4-1 and TRBJ1-1; no clear D. V shed 5 bases and J shed 11 bases, with 24 bases lying between them. The CDR3 runs 15 residues. Germline V gene data show CDR1 as MGHRA and CDR2 as YSYEKL. For the CDR3, the DNA is TGCGCCAGCAGCGGTCGGGATAGTGGGGAATTTTGGGCTTTCTTT. Amino acid sequence: CASSGRDSGEFWAFF.

J is TRBJ1-1 and V is TRBV28; D perhaps matches TRBD1 (5 bases). The CDR3 has 16 amino acids. CDR1 is MDHEN and CDR2 is SYDVKM in the germline V gene. V lost 7 bases, J lost 0 bases, and 18 bases lay in between. The CDR3 here is CASTTGGGDMNTEAFF. In DNA form, the CDR3 reads TGTGCCAGCACCACGGGGGGAGGAGATATGAACACTGAAGCTTTCTTT.

This clone has a single count. V and J are TRBV7-2 and TRBJ2-5; 8 bases match TRBD2. Losses at the gene ends were 3 bases for V and 3 bases for J; bases not matched to a gene: 6. Germline lookup yields CDR1 SGHTA and CDR2 FQGNSA. This CDR3 contains 15 residues. CDR3 nucleotide sequence: TGTGCCAGCAGCTTGAGGGCGCGGGGGGAAGAGACCCAGTACTTC. It translates to CASSLRARGEETQYF.

This clone occurred once. The chain links TRBV5-1 to TRBJ2-5; 8 bases are a match to TRBD1. Germline values: CDR1 SGHRS, CDR2 YFSETQ. CDR3 size: 14 residues. The junction had 6 bases not matched to a gene; V was cut back by 4 bases and J by 4 bases. CDR3 sequence reads: CASSPQGVGETQYF. CDR3 sequence (DNA): TGCGCCAGCAGCCCACAGGGGGTAGGAGAGACCCAGTACTTC.

This sequence joins TRBV18 and TRBJ1-6; TRBD1 is a possible D gene (5 bases). Deletions cut 2 bases from V and 7 bases from J, with 6 bases between. The germline gives CDR1 KGHSH, CDR2 LQKENI. This CDR3 has 13 residues. The CDR3 sequence is CASSPRQNSPLHF. The CDR3 DNA sequence: TGTGCCAGCTCACCAAGACAGAATTCACCCCTCCACTTT.

The chain uses TRBV16 and TRBJ1-5; 12 bases map to TRBD1. The CDR3 runs to 17 residues. J lost 6 bases, V lost 4 bases, and 10 bases had no gene match. Per germline, CDR1 KGHSY and CDR2 FQNENV. The CDR3: CASSLSRDRGLRQPQHF. CDR3 DNA: TGTGCCAGCAGCCTAAGCCGGGACAGGGGGCTTCGTCAGCCCCAGCATTTT.

The chain combines TRBV5-4 with TRBJ2-5; 12 bases fit TRBD1. Germline CDR1 reads SGHNT; CDR2 reads YYREEE (reference sequence). J lost 5 bases, V lost 4 bases, and 3 bases had no gene match. There are 14 residues in the CDR3. CDR3 DNA: TGTGCCAGCAGCAGGGACAGGGGGCAGGAGACCCAGTACTTC. This encodes CASSRDRGQETQYF.

V gene TRBV11-2 combines with J gene TRBJ2-1; 8 nucleotides line up with TRBD2. The CDR3 covers 14 residues. Per the germline V gene, CDR1 is SGHAT and CDR2 is FQNNGV. After removal of 1 base from V and 7 bases from J, the junction contained 3 bases not matched to a gene. CDR3 loop: CASSLATGGNEQFF. The DNA of the CDR3 is TGTGCCAGCAGCTTAGCGACGGGAGGGAATGAGCAGTTCTTC.

The CDR3 region is CASSGDARLAGNTDTQYF. The CDR3 region has the DNA TGCGCCAGCAGCGGGGATGCGAGACTAGCGGGGAACACAGATACGCAGTATTTT. The V call is TRBV5-1, the J call TRBJ2-3; 11 bases agree with TRBD2. V lost 4 bases and J lost 2; bases outside the gene matches: 12. CDR1 and CDR2 (germline): SGHRS, YFSETQ. CDR3 length: 18 amino acids.